A single sample gave rise to the 28 T cell receptor beta chains below, sequenced in a study of cytomegalovirus exposure and HLA in healthy donors. 60 Vbeta and 13 Jbeta primers were used in PCR. Profiled with immunoSEQ multiplex PCR; TCRdb holds only in-frame clones, not every one. The sample has some 180,000 clones; about 83% are singletons. Sequenced: PBMCs. The receptors here all came from a female donor in good health and CMV-seronegative.

V usage is TRBV27 and J usage is TRBJ2-7; tentatively, D is TRBD1 (6 bases). In germline, CDR1 is MNHEY, CDR2 SMNVEV (reference sequence). The CDR3 length is 12 residues. Trimming shortened V by 5 bases and J by 7 bases, and 12 bases separated the two germline ends. The CDR3 DNA sequence: TGTGCCAGCAGTCAAAACAGGGTTGAGCAGTACTTC. Its protein product is CASSQNRVEQYF.

This clone was detected only a few times. This chain joins TRBV5-1 and TRBJ2-1; TRBD2 is a possible D gene (7 bases). The length of the CDR3 is 15 residues. Trimming cost V 4 bases and J 8 bases, with 19 bases left between them. The germline CDR1 and CDR2 sequences are SGHRS and YFSETQ. DNA for the CDR3: TGCGCCAGCAGCCTGATTACTGGGGGGGGCCATGAGCAGTTCTTC. It specifies CASSLITGGGHEQFF.

The chain recombines TRBV5-1 with TRBJ2-6, with D possibly being TRBD2 (6 bases). Trimming took off 7 bases at V and 2 bases at J, with 16 bases between the two ends. The CDR3 length is 16 residues. Germline V gene data show CDR1 as SGHRS and CDR2 as YFSETQ. This CDR3 is CASDPGGSTGANVLTF. The CDR3 region has the DNA TGCGCCAGCGACCCCGGGGGTAGTACTGGGGCCAACGTCCTGACTTTC.

V and J are TRBV5-6 and TRBJ2-5; TRBD2 aligns across 7 bases. CDR1 and CDR2 (germline): SGHDT, YYEEEE. The junction had 5 bases not matched to a gene; V was cut back by 1 base and J by 2 bases. The CDR3 covers 15 residues. The CDR3 coding sequence is TGTGCCAGCAGCTTGTCGGCGGGGGTGCAAGAGACCCAGTACTTC. It codes for CASSLSAGVQETQYF.

V gene TRBV2 combines with J gene TRBJ1-2; 9 nucleotides align to TRBD1. The germline V gene encodes CDR1 SNHLY and CDR2 FYNNEI. The length of the CDR3 is 14 residues. The ends lost 7 bases at V and 2 bases at J; junction bases unmatched: 5. Here the CDR3 DNA reads TGTGCCAGCAAAAGGGACAGGGAGAACTATGGCTACACCTTC. It codes for CASKRDRENYGYTF.

Points on this clone: Within the sample, other DNA sequences also encode this same CDR3. The V gene is TRBV30, the J gene TRBJ1-3; a possible D gene is TRBD1 (6 bases). This CDR3 region has 12 residues. CDR1 is GTSNPN, CDR2 SVGIG, per germline (reference sequence). The germline V and J ends were trimmed by 4 bases and 3 bases, with 7 bases remaining between them. The CDR3 sequence: CAWMDSGNTIYF. In nucleotides, the CDR3 is TGTGCCTGGATGGACAGTGGAAACACCATATATTTT.

This sequence joins TRBV7-2 and TRBJ1-1, with 9 bases identical to TRBD1. Losses at the gene ends were 4 bases for V and 9 bases for J; bases not matched to a gene: 6. CDR1 SGHTA and CDR2 FQGNSA come from the germline V gene. CDR3 length: 13 amino acids. CDR3 sequence reads: CASSSGDRVKAFF. Written as DNA, the CDR3 is TGTGCCAGCAGCTCCGGGGACAGGGTGAAAGCTTTCTTT.

The gene calls are TRBV2 and TRBJ2-7; a weak D match, TRBD2 (6 bases). This CDR3 is built from 13 residues. V was cut by 7 bases and J by 3 bases, with 13 bases left in between. In germline, CDR1 is SNHLY, CDR2 FYNNEI. DNA for the CDR3: TGTGCCAGCATGACCGGGACTTTCTACGAGCAGTACTTC. It translates to CASMTGTFYEQYF.

This clone was detected only a few times. The chain employs TRBV5-1 and TRBJ2-5; 9 bases line up with TRBD1. After removal of 1 base from V and 2 bases from J, the junction contained 9 bases not matched to a gene. Germline CDR1 and CDR2: SGHRS and YFSETQ. This CDR3 has 17 amino acids. CDR3 bases: TGCGCCAGCAGCTTGATTGGACAGGGGAGGGGGCAAGAGACCCAGTACTTC. Translation gives CASSLIGQGRGQETQYF.

V gene TRBV12-1 combines with J gene TRBJ2-7; the table gives TRBD2 as D, unverified against the DNA. TRBV12-1 represents a pseudogene. CDR3 length equals 16 residues. For the CDR3, the DNA is TGTGCCAGCAGCCTCTCACTAGCGGGAGAAGCCTACGAGCAGTACTTC. It yields the protein CASSLSLAGEAYEQYF.

This clone was found once. V is TRBV5-1 and J is TRBJ2-7, with a possible D match to TRBD1 (6 bases). The CDR3 is 14 amino acids. V gave up 1 base and J gave up 5 bases, with 13 bases separating them. Germline CDR1 reads SGHRS; CDR2 reads YFSETQ. This chain's CDR3 is CASSLRQGTHEQYF. Written as DNA, the CDR3 is TGCGCCAGCAGCTTGCGCCAGGGGACCCACGAGCAGTACTTC.

The chain combines TRBV14 with TRBJ1-3; D unresolved. The CDR3 covers 16 residues. Germline V CDR1 and CDR2: SGHDN, FVKESK. Trimming left V 3 bases short and J 0 bases short, with 12 bases between. The CDR3, as DNA: TGTGCCAGCAGCCAGGCCCGGGAAAGCTCTGGAAACACCATATATTTT. Translating it yields CASSQARESSGNTIYF.

CDR3 loop: CASSRLGPNYEQYF. DNA for the CDR3: TGTGCCAGCAGCCGACTAGGACCGAACTACGAGCAGTACTTC. The chain links TRBV5-6 to TRBJ2-7; the D gene is possibly TRBD2 (6 bases). The CDR3 is made up of 14 amino acids. V gave up 4 bases and J gave up 3 bases, with 14 bases separating them. Germline-derived CDR1 and CDR2 are SGHDT and YYEEEE.

This rearrangement joins TRBV11-3 to TRBJ2-1, with D possibly TRBD2 on 6 matching bases. The V gene lost 4 bases and the J gene lost 4 bases, with 8 bases spanning the gap. The length of the CDR3 is 13 residues. CDR1 and CDR2 (germline): SGHNT, YENEEA. CDR3 residues: CASSSGLYNEQFF. The CDR3, as DNA: TGTGCCAGCAGCTCGGGACTTTACAATGAGCAGTTCTTC. Full variable domain (missing parts from reference TRBV11-3 and TRBJ2-1): EAGVVQSPRYKIIEKKQPVAFWCNPISGHNTLYWYLQNLGQGPELLIRYENEEAVDDSQLPKDRFSAERLKGVDSTLKIQPAELGDSAVYLCASSSGLYNEQFFGPGTRLTVL.

The V call is TRBV30, the J call TRBJ1-3; the D is unclear. From germline, CDR1 is GTSNPN and CDR2 SVGIG (reference sequence). Trimming left V 2 bases short and J 2 bases short, with 16 bases between. The CDR3 length is 16 residues. CDR3 protein: CAWSRDGLLTGNTIYF. CDR3 bases: TGTGCCTGGAGTCGAGATGGACTACTAACTGGAAACACCATATATTTT.

The chain joins TRBV15 to TRBJ2-1; maybe TRBD2 (6 bases). Germline values: CDR1 LNHNV, CDR2 YYDKDF (reference sequence). The CDR3 spans 13 residues. V gave up 0 bases and J gave up 8 bases, with 8 bases separating them. CDR3 nucleotide sequence: TGTGCCACCAGCAGAGAACTAGCACATGAGCAGTTCTTC. Protein: CATSRELAHEQFF.

The genes are TRBV6-1 and TRBJ1-5, with D tentatively TRBD1 (5 bases). Germline CDR1 and CDR2: MNHNS and SASEGT. The CDR3 is 13 residues long. V lost 7 bases and J 0 bases, leaving 7 bases between the germline ends. CDR3 DNA: TGTGCCAGCAAGGGGTATAGCAATCAGCCCCAGCATTTT. Translated, it gives CASKGYSNQPQHF.

This clone was counted a single time. This rearrangement joins TRBV2 to TRBJ2-7; TRBD2 matches 9 bases. V dropped 4 bases and J dropped 2; count of bases not matched to a gene: 0. Germline loops: CDR1 SNHLY, CDR2 FYNNEI. The CDR3 runs to 13 residues. The CDR3 region is CASSGGRAYEQYF. The DNA of the CDR3 is TGTGCCAGCAGTGGCGGGAGGGCCTACGAGCAGTACTTC. The full variable domain, its missing parts supplied by reference TRBV2 and TRBJ2-7, is EPEVTQTPSHQVTQMGQEVILRCVPISNHLYFYWYRQILGQKVEFLVSFYNNEISEKSEIFDDQFSVERPDGSNFTLKIRSTKLEDSAMYFCASSGGRAYEQYFGPGTRLTVT.

The rearrangement uses TRBV5-6 and TRBJ2-2; D is uncertain. The germline V gene has CDR1 SGHDT and CDR2 YYEEEE. This CDR3 comprises 14 residues. V dropped 2 bases and J dropped 1 base, with 6 bases sitting between them. CDR3 in DNA: TGTGCCAGCAGCTTAGCCGGGAACACCGGGGAGCTGTTTTTT. It translates to CASSLAGNTGELFF.

This sequence joins TRBV4-1 and TRBJ2-7, with D uncertain. Germline CDR1 and CDR2: MGHRA and YSYEKL. Trimming took 0 bases from V and 3 from J, leaving 12 bases between them. The length of the CDR3 is 15 residues. CDR3 bases: TGCGCCAGCAGCCAAGATCCTTGGGCCCACTACGAGCAGTACTTC. As protein: CASSQDPWAHYEQYF.

The chain has TRBV15 and TRBJ1-1; D is ambiguous. The germline CDR1 and CDR2 sequences are LNHNV and YYDKDF (reference sequence). V was shortened by 3 bases and J by 3 bases, with 20 bases between the two germline ends. There are 17 residues in the CDR3. The CDR3 nucleotides are TGTGCCACCAGCAGCGAGAGTATGAGGGTGGCGGACACTGAAGCTTTCTTT. It translates to CATSSESMRVADTEAFF. The full variable domain, completed using reference TRBV15 and TRBJ1-1, is DAMVIQNPRYQVTQFGKPVTLSCSQTLNHNVMYWYQQKSSQAPKLLFHYYDKDFNNEADTPDNFQSRRPNTSFCFLDIRSPGLGDTAMYLCATSSESMRVADTEAFFGQGTRLTVV.

The chain recombines TRBV30 with TRBJ2-1; TRBD1 might be the D (5 bases). The germline gives CDR1 GTSNPN, CDR2 SVGIG (reference sequence). The CDR3 totals 11 residues. Trimming took off 6 bases at V and 10 bases at J, with 13 bases between the two ends. In DNA form, the CDR3 reads TGTGCCTGTTCGATTGGACAAGAGCAGTTCTTC. Protein product: CACSIGQEQFF.

This clone was detected a few times. The chain recombines TRBV5-1 with TRBJ2-1; TRBD2 matches 8 bases. Germline CDR1 and CDR2: SGHRS and YFSETQ. Trimming removed 6 bases from V and 7 bases from J; junction bases left unmatched: 9. CDR3 size: 14 residues. DNA of the CDR3: TGCGCCAGCATGGACGGGGGGGCAGGGAATGAGCAGTTCTTC. Its protein is CASMDGGAGNEQFF.

This clone showed up just a few times. The DNA of the CDR3 is TGCAGCGTTGAATCGGGGGTAGACACCGGGGAGCTGTTTTTT. Amino acid sequence: CSVESGVDTGELFF. The J gene is TRBJ2-2, the V gene TRBV29-1; possibly TRBD2 for D (6 bases). CDR1 and CDR2 from the germline V gene are SQVTM and ANQGSEA. The CDR3 runs to 14 residues. Trimming took off 2 bases at V and 3 bases at J, with 10 bases between the two ends.

CDR3 DNA: TGTGCCAGCAGTGAAGCTTCGGGAGCTTTAAATCAGCCCCAGCATTTT. It specifies CASSEASGALNQPQHF. The chain is built from TRBV6-1 and TRBJ1-5; no firm D call. The CDR3 has 16 amino acids. The germline gives CDR1 MNHNS, CDR2 SASEGT. Trimming cost V 0 bases and J 4 bases, with 13 bases left between them.

The chain links TRBV7-2 to TRBJ2-5; TRBD2 aligns across 11 bases. This CDR3 comprises 14 residues. V was pared by 3 bases and J by 7 bases, with 4 bases of the junction left unmatched. Germline V gene data show CDR1 as SGHTA and CDR2 as FQGNSA. DNA of the CDR3: TGTGCCAGCAGCTTGCTAGCGGGAGGAGGGACCCAGTACTTC. The encoded protein is CASSLLAGGGTQYF. The entire variable domain, with the rest obtained from reference TRBV7-2 and TRBJ2-5, is as follows: GAGVSQSPSNKVTEKGKDVELRCDPISGHTALYWYRQSLGQGLEFLIYFQGNSAPDKSGLPSDRFSAERTGGSVSTLTIQRTQQEDSAVYLCASSLLAGGGTQYFGPGTRLLVL.

Only a few counts were recorded for this clone. The rearrangement joins TRBV19 to TRBJ1-1; 8 bases align to TRBD1. From germline, CDR1 is LNHDA and CDR2 SQIVND (reference sequence). Germline trimming cut 5 bases from V and 5 bases from J; bases unmatched to any gene: 4. This CDR3 is built from 13 residues. The CDR3 spells CASSGQGSTEAFF. The DNA for the CDR3 is TGTGCCAGTAGTGGACAGGGTAGTACTGAAGCTTTCTTT.

There are a few counts of this clone. The V call is TRBV30, the J call TRBJ1-1; D unresolved. Trimming pared 0 bases from V and 0 bases from J, leaving 17 bases between. CDR1 GTSNPN and CDR2 SVGIG come from the germline V gene (reference sequence). This CDR3 is built from 17 residues. This chain's CDR3 is CAWSVKKAVLMNTEAFF. The CDR3 DNA is TGTGCCTGGAGTGTAAAAAAAGCGGTTCTAATGAACACTGAAGCTTTCTTT.